A selection of T cell receptor beta chains follows, all from one sample in a study of human T cells and chemical hapten exposure. Each CDR3 protein is one row after TCRdb ran MiXCR on the RACE reads. The sample records 85,000 to 100,000 distinct CDR3 sequences, 9.5% to 12% being singletons. The sample was whole blood, taken in connection with sensitization to the hapten diphenylcyclopropenone (DPC). The receptors shown here come from a man aged 40-55 years with alopecia areata. Some clones in this sample may be carry-over from other donors' samples. Each CDR3 is given with its conserved first and last residue. The D gene is left open where the match is weak. Part of the rows lack a size; the others show once, few, many or a class for expanded clones.

clone size,V gene,J gene,D gene,CDR3 protein,CDR3 DNA
many,TRBV11-1,TRBJ1-1,.,CASSLLRTEAFF,TGTGCCAGCAGCCTCCTGAGGACTGAAGCTTTCTTT
.,TRBV11-2,TRBJ2-1,.,CASSLESISEQFF,TGTGCCAGCAGCTTAGAATCTATCTCTGAGCAGTTCTTC
many,TRBV6-2/TRBV6-3,TRBJ2-7,.,CASTLGRGRTPYEQYF,TGTGCCAGCACTCTTGGACGGGGGAGAACCCCCTACGAGCAGTACTTC
few,TRBV18,TRBJ2-3,.,CASSPPTADTQYF,TGTGCCAGCTCACCACCGACTGCAGATACGCAGTATTTT
many,TRBV2,TRBJ2-3,TRBD2,CASRGLATLTDTQYF,TGTGCCAGCAGAGGACTAGCGACCCTCACAGATACGCAGTATTTT
.,TRBV11-1,TRBJ2-5,.,CASSHGEETQYF,TGTGCCAGCAGCCACGGAGAAGAGACCCAGTACTTC
.,TRBV5-1,TRBJ2-2,TRBD2,CASSWRLAGGNSNTGELFF,TGCGCCAGCAGCTGGAGACTAGCGGGAGGAAACTCGAACACCGGGGAGCTGTTTTTT
few,TRBV4-2,TRBJ2-5,.,CASSPRGGETQYF,TGTGCCAGCAGCCCGAGAGGGGGAGAGACCCAGTACTTC
few,TRBV24-1,TRBJ2-3,TRBD1,CATSDYRGVMTDTQYF,TGTGCCACCAGTGACTACAGGGGGGTCATGACAGATACGCAGTATTTT
few,TRBV11-2,TRBJ2-7,TRBD2,CASSLTSGKYEQYF,TGTGCCAGCAGCTTGACTAGCGGGAAGTACGAGCAGTACTTC
many,TRBV29-1,TRBJ1-2,.,CSVDLDGNYGYTF,TGCAGCGTTGATTTAGACGGCAACTATGGCTACACCTTC
.,TRBV30,TRBJ2-5,TRBD2,CAWSYVLAGGETQYF,TGTGCCTGGAGTTATGTCCTAGCGGGAGGGGAGACCCAGTACTTC
many,TRBV9,TRBJ1-2,.,CASSVEVSTDGYTF,TGTGCCAGCAGCGTAGAGGTCAGTACAGATGGCTACACCTTC
few,TRBV25-1,TRBJ2-5,TRBD1,CASSGPGQAMWETQYF,TGTGCCAGCAGTGGTCCGGGACAGGCGATGTGGGAGACCCAGTACTTC
many,TRBV27,TRBJ2-1,TRBD2,CASSPSLGSGRFNEQFF,TGTGCCAGCAGTCCCTCTTTGGGTAGCGGGAGGTTCAATGAGCAGTTCTTC
few,TRBV30,TRBJ1-4,TRBD1,CAWSLQGIGEKLFF,TGTGCCTGGAGTTTACAGGGGATTGGTGAAAAACTGTTTTTT
many,TRBV2,TRBJ1-5,.,CASSGGERQPQHF,TGTGCCAGCAGTGGGGGGGAAAGACAGCCCCAGCATTTT
many,TRBV5-1,TRBJ1-1,.,CASSRGYRTEAFF,TGCGCCAGCAGTAGGGGATACAGAACTGAAGCTTTCTTT
.,TRBV24-1,TRBJ1-4,.,CATSDAQGIGKLFF,TGTGCCACCAGTGATGCACAGGGAATAGGAAAACTGTTTTTT
few,TRBV6-2/TRBV6-3,TRBJ2-1,TRBD2,CASSLSGGNNEQFF,TGTGCCAGCAGTCTTAGCGGGGGGAACAATGAGCAGTTCTTC
few,TRBV14,TRBJ2-1,.,CASSQAEPGPIPNEQFF,TGTGCCAGCAGCCAAGCCGAGCCAGGGCCTATTCCCAATGAGCAGTTCTTC
many,TRBV11-2,TRBJ1-1,.,CASSLRQNTEAFF,TGTGCCAGCAGTCTTCGACAGAACACTGAAGCTTTCTTT
few,TRBV11-2,TRBJ2-3,.,CASSLARADTQYF,TGTGCCAGCAGCTTAGCCCGGGCAGATACGCAGTATTTT
few,TRBV20-1,TRBJ2-5,TRBD2,CSARELASQETQYF,TGCAGTGCTAGAGAACTAGCGTCACAAGAGACCCAGTACTTC
many,TRBV3-1,TRBJ1-4,TRBD1,CASSLRQGATNEKLFF,TGTGCCAGCAGCCTTCGACAGGGGGCAACTAATGAAAAACTGTTTTTT
.,TRBV6-5,TRBJ2-3,TRBD1,CASRRQAGTGGTDTQYF,TGTGCCAGCAGGAGGCAAGCTGGGACAGGGGGGACAGATACGCAGTATTTT
many,TRBV20-1,TRBJ1-6,.,CSASENSPLHF,TGCAGTGCCTCAGAAAATTCACCCCTCCACTTT
.,TRBV7-3,TRBJ1-2,.,CASSSGQLINNYGYTF,TGTGCCAGCAGCTCCGGACAGCTGATTAATAACTATGGCTACACCTTC
many,TRBV7-2,TRBJ1-1,.,CASSSQWRETEAFF,TGTGCCAGCAGTTCGCAGTGGAGGGAGACTGAAGCTTTCTTT
few,TRBV6-1,TRBJ2-6,.,CAGMMGGRRSGANVLTF,TGTGCCGGAATGATGGGGGGTAGGAGGTCTGGGGCCAACGTCCTGACTTTC
.,TRBV20-1,TRBJ2-7,TRBD2,CSARGGGREQYF,TGCAGTGCTAGAGGGGGAGGGCGGGAGCAGTACTTC
.,TRBV5-4,TRBJ2-7,.,CASSWGYEQYF,TGTGCCAGCAGCTGGGGCTACGAGCAGTACTTC
.,TRBV24-1,TRBJ2-3,TRBD1,CATGGEWATDTQYF,TGTGCCACAGGGGGCGAATGGGCCACAGATACGCAGTATTTT
.,TRBV11-3,TRBJ2-1,.,CASSFGLYNEQFF,TGTGCCAGCAGCTTTGGTCTTTACAATGAGCAGTTCTTC
.,TRBV14,TRBJ2-1,TRBD2,CASRHGLAGFNEQFF,TGTGCCAGCAGACATGGACTAGCGGGATTCAATGAGCAGTTCTTC
many,TRBV29-1,TRBJ2-3,.,CSVETTGASTDTQYF,TGCAGCGTTGAAACGACAGGAGCTAGCACAGATACGCAGTATTTT
few,TRBV27,TRBJ1-3,.,CASPFWPGNTIYF,TGTGCCAGCCCTTTCTGGCCGGGAAACACCATATATTTT
few,TRBV5-1,TRBJ2-1,TRBD1,CASTGQGVYEQFF,TGCGCCAGCACGGGACAGGGGGTGTATGAGCAGTTCTTC
.,TRBV20-1,TRBJ2-4,.,CSAPRHLNIQYF,TGCAGTGCTCCTAGACATTTAAACATTCAGTACTTC
few,TRBV27,TRBJ2-4,TRBD1,CASSFSKAGGKSIQYF,TGTGCCAGCAGTTTTTCTAAGGCAGGGGGCAAAAGCATTCAGTACTTC
.,TRBV20-1,TRBJ2-1,TRBD1,CSANDRGSYNEQFF,TGCAGTGCAAACGACAGGGGCTCCTACAATGAGCAGTTCTTC
many,TRBV12-3/TRBV12-4,TRBJ2-3,TRBD2,CASSLSGGSTDTQYF,TGTGCCAGCAGTTTGAGCGGGGGGAGCACAGATACGCAGTATTTT
.,TRBV20-1,TRBJ1-4,.,CSAQTGHATNEKLFF,TGCAGTGCACAAACAGGCCATGCAACTAATGAAAAACTGTTTTTT
many,TRBV2,TRBJ2-5,.,CASSPTLALETQYF,TGTGCCAGCAGCCCGACGCTAGCGTTGGAGACCCAGTACTTC